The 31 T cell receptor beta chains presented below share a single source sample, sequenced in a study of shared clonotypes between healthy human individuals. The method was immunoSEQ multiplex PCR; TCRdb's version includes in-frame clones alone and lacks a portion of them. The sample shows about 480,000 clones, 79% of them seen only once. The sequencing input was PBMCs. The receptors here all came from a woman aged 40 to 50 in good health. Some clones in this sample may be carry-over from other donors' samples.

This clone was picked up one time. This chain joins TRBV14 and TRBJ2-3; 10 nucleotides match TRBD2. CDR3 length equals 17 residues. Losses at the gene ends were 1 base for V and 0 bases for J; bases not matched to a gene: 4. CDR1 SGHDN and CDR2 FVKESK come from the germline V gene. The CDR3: CASSQGATSGSTDTQYF. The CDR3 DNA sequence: TGTGCCAGCAGCCAAGGGGCGACTAGCGGGAGCACAGATACGCAGTATTTT.

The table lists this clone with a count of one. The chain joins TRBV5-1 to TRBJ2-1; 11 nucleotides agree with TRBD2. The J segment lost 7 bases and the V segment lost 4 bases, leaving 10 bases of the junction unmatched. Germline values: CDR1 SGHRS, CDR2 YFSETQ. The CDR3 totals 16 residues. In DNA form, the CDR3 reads TGCGCCAGCAGCGAGCACCCTAGCGGGAGGTGGAATGAGCAGTTCTTC. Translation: CASSEHPSGRWNEQFF.

CDR3 coding DNA: TGCGCCAGCAGATTGGGACTAGCGTCATACAATGAGCAGTTCTTC. Translating it yields CASRLGLASYNEQFF. The rearrangement joins TRBV10-2 to TRBJ2-1; 10 nucleotides match TRBD2. This CDR3 spans 15 amino acids. In germline, CDR1 is WSHSY, CDR2 SAAADI. Unmatched junction bases numbered 6, after V lost 6 bases and J lost 4 bases.

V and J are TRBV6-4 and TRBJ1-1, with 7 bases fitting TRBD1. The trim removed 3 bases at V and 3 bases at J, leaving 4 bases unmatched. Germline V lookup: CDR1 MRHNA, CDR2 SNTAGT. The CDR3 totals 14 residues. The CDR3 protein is CASSERGGYTEAFF. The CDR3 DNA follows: TGTGCCAGCAGTGAACGAGGGGGCTACACTGAAGCTTTCTTT.

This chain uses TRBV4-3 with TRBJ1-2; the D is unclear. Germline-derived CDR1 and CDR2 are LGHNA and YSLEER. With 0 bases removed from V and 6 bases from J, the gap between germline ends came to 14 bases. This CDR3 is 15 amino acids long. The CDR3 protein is CASSQDSLDGNGYTF. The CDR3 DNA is TGCGCCAGCAGCCAAGATAGTTTGGACGGGAATGGCTACACCTTC.

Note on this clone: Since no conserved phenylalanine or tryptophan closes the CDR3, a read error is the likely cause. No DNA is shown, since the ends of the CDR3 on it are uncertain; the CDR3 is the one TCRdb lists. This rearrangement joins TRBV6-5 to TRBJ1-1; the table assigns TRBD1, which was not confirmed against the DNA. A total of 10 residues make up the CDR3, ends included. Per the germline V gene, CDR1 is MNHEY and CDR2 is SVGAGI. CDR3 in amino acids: CASSYSARSK.

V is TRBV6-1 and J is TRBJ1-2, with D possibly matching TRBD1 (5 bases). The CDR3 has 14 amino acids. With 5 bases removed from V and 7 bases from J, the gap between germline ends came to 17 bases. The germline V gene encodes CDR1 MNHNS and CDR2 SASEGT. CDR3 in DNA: TGTGCCAGCAGTCGCTCCTGGGACGGTCCTGGCTACACCTTC. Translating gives CASSRSWDGPGYTF.

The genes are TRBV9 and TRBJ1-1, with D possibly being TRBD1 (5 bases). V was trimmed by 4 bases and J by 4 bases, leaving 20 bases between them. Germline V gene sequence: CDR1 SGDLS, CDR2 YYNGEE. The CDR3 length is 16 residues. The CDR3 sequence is CASSPRGGLSTTEAFF. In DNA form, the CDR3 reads TGTGCCAGCAGCCCTCGGGGGGGGTTGTCGACCACTGAAGCTTTCTTT.

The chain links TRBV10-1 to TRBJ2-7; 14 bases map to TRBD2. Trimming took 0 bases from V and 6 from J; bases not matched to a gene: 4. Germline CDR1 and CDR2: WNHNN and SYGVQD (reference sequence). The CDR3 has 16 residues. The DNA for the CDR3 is TGCGCCAGCAGTGAGTCGGGACTAGCGGGAGATGGCGAGCAGTACTTC. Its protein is CASSESGLAGDGEQYF.

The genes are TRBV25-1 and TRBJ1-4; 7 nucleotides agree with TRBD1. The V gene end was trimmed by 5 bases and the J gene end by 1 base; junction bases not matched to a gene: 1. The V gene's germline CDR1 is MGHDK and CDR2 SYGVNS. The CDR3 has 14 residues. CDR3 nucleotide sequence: TGTGCCAGCAGTACAGGGGTAACTAATGAAAAACTGTTTTTT. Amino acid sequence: CASSTGVTNEKLFF.

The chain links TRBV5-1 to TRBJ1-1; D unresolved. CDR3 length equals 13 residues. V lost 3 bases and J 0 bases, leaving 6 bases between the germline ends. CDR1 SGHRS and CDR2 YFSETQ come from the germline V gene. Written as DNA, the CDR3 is TGCGCCAGCAGCTCCGGTATGAACACTGAAGCTTTCTTT. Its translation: CASSSGMNTEAFF.

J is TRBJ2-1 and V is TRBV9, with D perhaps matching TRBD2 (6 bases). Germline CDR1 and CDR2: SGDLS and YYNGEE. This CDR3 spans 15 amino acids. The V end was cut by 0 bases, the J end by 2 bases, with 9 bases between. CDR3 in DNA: TGTGCCAGCAGCGTAGACGGGAGTACCTACAATGAGCAGTTCTTC. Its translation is CASSVDGSTYNEQFF. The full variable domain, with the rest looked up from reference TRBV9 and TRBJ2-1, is DSGVTQTPKHLITATGQRVTLRCSPRSGDLSVYWYQQSLDQGLQFLIQYYNGEERAKGNILERFSAQQFPDLHSELNLSSLELGDSALYFCASSVDGSTYNEQFFGPGTRLTVL.

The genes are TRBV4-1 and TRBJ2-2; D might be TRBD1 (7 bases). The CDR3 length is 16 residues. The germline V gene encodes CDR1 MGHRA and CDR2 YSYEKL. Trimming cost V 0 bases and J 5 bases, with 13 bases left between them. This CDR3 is CASSQEGPGGTGELFF. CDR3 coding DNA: TGCGCCAGCAGCCAAGAAGGGCCAGGGGGGACCGGGGAGCTGTTTTTT.

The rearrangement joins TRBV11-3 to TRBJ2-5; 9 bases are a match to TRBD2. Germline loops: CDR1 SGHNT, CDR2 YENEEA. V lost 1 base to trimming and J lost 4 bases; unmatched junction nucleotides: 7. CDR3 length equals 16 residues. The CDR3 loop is CASSLVASGMGETQYF. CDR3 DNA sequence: TGTGCCAGCAGCTTAGTTGCTAGCGGGATGGGAGAGACCCAGTACTTC.

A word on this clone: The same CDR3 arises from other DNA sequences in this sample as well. In DNA, the CDR3 is TGTGCCAGCAGTTTACCTAGCGGGAGGGTCGAGCAGTACTTC. Translation gives CASSLPSGRVEQYF. J is TRBJ2-7 and V is TRBV28; 12 bases map to TRBD2. This CDR3 is 14 amino acids long. Germline CDR1 reads MDHEN; CDR2 reads SYDVKM. V trimming: 2 bases; J trimming: 6 bases; junction bases outside the gene matches: 2.

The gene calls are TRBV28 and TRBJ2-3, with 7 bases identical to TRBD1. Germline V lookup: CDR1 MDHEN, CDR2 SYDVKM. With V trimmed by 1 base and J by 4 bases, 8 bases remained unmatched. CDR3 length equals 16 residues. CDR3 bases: TGTGCCAGCAGTTTATTGAGGGGGCGGTTCGCAGATACGCAGTATTTT. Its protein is CASSLLRGRFADTQYF.

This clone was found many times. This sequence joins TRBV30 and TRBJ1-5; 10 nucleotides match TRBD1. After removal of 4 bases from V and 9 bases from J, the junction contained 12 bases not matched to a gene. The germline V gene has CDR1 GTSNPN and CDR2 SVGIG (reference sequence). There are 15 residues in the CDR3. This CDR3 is CAWNPTGGAERPQHF. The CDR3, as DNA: TGTGCCTGGAACCCGACAGGGGGCGCGGAAAGGCCCCAGCATTTT.

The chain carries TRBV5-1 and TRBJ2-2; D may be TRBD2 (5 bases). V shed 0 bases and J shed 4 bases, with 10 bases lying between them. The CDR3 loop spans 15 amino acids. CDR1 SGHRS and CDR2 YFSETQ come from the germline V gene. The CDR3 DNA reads TGCGCCAGCAGCTTGGAGGGAGTTGGCACCGGGGAGCTGTTTTTT. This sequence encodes CASSLEGVGTGELFF.

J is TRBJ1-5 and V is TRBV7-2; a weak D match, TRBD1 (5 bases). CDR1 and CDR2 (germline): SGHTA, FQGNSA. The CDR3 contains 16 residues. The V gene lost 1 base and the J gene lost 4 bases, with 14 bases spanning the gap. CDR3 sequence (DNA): TGTGCCAGCAGCTTAGGGGGCGGGTTACTAAATCAGCCCCAGCATTTT. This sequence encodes CASSLGGGLLNQPQHF.

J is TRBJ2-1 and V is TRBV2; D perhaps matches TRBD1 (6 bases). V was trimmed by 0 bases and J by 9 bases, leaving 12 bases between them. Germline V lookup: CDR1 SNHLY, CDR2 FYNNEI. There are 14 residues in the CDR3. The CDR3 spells CASSEATKGVEQFF. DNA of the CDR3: TGTGCCAGCAGTGAAGCGACGAAGGGGGTTGAGCAGTTCTTC.

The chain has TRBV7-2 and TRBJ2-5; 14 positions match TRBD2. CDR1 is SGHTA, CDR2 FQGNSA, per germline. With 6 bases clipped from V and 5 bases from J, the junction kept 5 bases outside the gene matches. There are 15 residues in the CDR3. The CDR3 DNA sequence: TGTGCCAGCAGAACGGGACTAGCGGGAGTTGAGACCCAGTACTTC. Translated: CASRTGLAGVETQYF.

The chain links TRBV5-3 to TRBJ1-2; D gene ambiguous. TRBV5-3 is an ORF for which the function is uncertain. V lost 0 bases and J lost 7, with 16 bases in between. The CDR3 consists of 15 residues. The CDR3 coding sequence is TGTGCCAGAAGCTTGGTAGGGCTCCTAGGCGGTGGCTACACCTTC. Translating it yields CARSLVGLLGGGYTF.

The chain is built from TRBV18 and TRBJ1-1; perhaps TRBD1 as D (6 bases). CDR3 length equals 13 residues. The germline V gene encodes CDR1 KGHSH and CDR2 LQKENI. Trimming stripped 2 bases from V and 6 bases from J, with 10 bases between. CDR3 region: CASSPEGGSEAFF. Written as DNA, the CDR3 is TGTGCCAGCTCACCAGAGGGGGGATCTGAAGCTTTCTTT.

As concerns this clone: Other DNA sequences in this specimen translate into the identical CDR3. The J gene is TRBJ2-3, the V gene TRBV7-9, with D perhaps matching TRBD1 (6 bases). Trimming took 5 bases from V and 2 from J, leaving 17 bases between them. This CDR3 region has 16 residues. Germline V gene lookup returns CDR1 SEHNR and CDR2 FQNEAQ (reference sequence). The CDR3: CASSPPRGGSTDTQYF. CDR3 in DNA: TGTGCCAGCAGCCCCCCCAGGGGCGGGTCCACAGATACGCAGTATTTT.

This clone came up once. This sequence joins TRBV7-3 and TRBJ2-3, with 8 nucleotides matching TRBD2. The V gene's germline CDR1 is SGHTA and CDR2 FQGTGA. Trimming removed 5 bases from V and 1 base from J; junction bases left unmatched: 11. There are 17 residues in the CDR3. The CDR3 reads CASSPLGLAGRTDTQYF. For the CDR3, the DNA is TGTGCCAGCAGCCCACTGGGGCTAGCGGGTCGCACAGATACGCAGTATTTT.

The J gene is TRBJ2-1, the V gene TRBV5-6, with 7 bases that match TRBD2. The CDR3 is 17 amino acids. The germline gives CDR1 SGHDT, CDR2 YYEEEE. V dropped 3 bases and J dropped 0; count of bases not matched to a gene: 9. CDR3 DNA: TGTGCCAGCAGCTGGGCGGAGCGGGGTAGCTCCTACAATGAGCAGTTCTTC. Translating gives CASSWAERGSSYNEQFF.

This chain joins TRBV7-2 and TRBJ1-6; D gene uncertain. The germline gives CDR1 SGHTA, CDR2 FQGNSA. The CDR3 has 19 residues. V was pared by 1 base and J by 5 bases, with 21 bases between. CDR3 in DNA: TGTGCCAGCAGCTTAGTTAGTTCTTTGGGCTCCAGAGATAATTCACCCCTCCACTTT. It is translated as CASSLVSSLGSRDNSPLHF.

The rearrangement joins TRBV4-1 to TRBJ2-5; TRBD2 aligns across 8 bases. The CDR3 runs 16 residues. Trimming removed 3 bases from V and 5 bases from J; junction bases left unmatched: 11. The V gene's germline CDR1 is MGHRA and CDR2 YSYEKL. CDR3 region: CASSQHAGTSGETQYF. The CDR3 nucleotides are TGCGCCAGCAGCCAGCATGCCGGGACTAGTGGGGAGACCCAGTACTTC.

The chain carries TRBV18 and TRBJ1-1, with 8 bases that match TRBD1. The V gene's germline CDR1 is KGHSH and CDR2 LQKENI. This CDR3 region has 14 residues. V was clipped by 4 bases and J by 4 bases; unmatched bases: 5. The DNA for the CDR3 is TGTGCCAGCTCACTGGACAGGGAGGGCACTGAAGCTTTCTTT. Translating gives CASSLDREGTEAFF.

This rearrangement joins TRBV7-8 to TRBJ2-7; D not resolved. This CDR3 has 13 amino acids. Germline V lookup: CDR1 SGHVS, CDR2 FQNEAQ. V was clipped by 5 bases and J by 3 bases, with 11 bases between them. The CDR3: CASSPLRIYEQYF. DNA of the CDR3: TGTGCCAGCAGCCCCCTTCGGATCTACGAGCAGTACTTC. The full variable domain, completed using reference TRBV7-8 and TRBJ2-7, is GAGVSQSPRYKVAKRGQDVALRCDPISGHVSLFWYQQALGQGPEFLTYFQNEAQLDKSGLPSDRFFAERPEGSVSTLKIQRTQQEDSAVYLCASSPLRIYEQYFGPGTRLTVT.

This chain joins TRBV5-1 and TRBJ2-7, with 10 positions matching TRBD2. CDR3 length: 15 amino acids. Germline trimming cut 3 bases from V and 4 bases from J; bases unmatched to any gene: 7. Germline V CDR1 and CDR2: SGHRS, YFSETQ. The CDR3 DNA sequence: TGCGCCAGCAGCTCCTCAGCGGGAGGGGTTTACGAGCAGTACTTC. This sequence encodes CASSSSAGGVYEQYF.